A single sample is the source of the 22 T cell receptor beta chains below, sequenced in a study of blood T cell repertoires in COVID-19. Sequencing used immunoSEQ multiplex PCR; TCRdb keeps in-frame clones, though not all of them. Of a few hundred thousand clones listed, approximately 90% are singletons. Sequenced material: PBMCs or T cells enriched from blood (not recorded which). The receptors here all came from a woman between 18 and 29 years old who had recovered from COVID-19.

This clone was counted between two and nine times. V usage is TRBV2 and J usage is TRBJ2-3; 8 bases fit TRBD2. V lost 1 base and J lost 8; bases outside the gene matches: 5. Germline loops: CDR1 SNHLY, CDR2 FYNNEI. CDR3 length: 14 amino acids. The CDR3 DNA sequence: TGTGCCAGCAGTGAAGATGGCCTAGCGGGTACGCAGTATTTT. Its protein product is CASSEDGLAGTQYF.

This rearrangement joins TRBV4-1 to TRBJ1-4; 10 positions agree with TRBD1. The length of the CDR3 is 18 residues. Trimming cost V 0 bases and J 6 bases; bases outside gene matches: 10. The V gene's germline CDR1 is MGHRA and CDR2 YSYEKL. Written as DNA, the CDR3 is TGCGCCAGCAGCCAAGATAACCGGGACAGGGGCCGGGATGAAAAACTGTTTTTT. As protein: CASSQDNRDRGRDEKLFF.

As DNA, the CDR3 is TGTGCCAGCAGCTGGGACAGGGGGCAGGTCTATGGCTACACCTTC. This sequence encodes CASSWDRGQVYGYTF. The chain couples TRBV5-6 to TRBJ1-2; 12 positions match TRBD1. Per germline, CDR1 SGHDT and CDR2 YYEEEE. The CDR3 has 15 amino acids. The V and J ends lost 3 bases and 4 bases, in that order; junction bases with no gene match: 4.

The chain is built from TRBV18 and TRBJ1-5, with a weak D call TRBD1 (6 bases). The length of the CDR3 is 15 residues. Trimming shortened V by 3 bases and J by 3 bases, and 12 bases separated the two germline ends. Germline V gene lookup returns CDR1 KGHSH and CDR2 LQKENI. The CDR3 sequence is CASSPRTGINQPQHF. The CDR3 DNA is TGTGCCAGCTCACCCCGAACAGGGATCAATCAGCCCCAGCATTTT. Using reference TRBV18 and TRBJ1-5 for the parts outside the CDR3, the full variable domain is NAGVMQNPRHLVRRRGQEARLRCSPMKGHSHVYWYRQLPEEGLKFMVYLQKENIIDESGMPKERFSAEFPKEGPSILRIQQVVRGDSAAYFCASSPRTGINQPQHFGDGTRLSIL.

CDR3 sequence: CATSADGTDKDTQYF. The CDR3 region has the DNA TGTGCCACCAGTGCCGACGGGACAGACAAAGATACGCAGTATTTT. The rearrangement joins TRBV24-1 to TRBJ2-3; 7 nucleotides match TRBD1. Germline V gene sequence: CDR1 KGHDR, CDR2 SFDVKD. CDR3 length equals 15 residues. The junction had 9 bases not matched to a gene; V was cut back by 5 bases and J by 5 bases.

This clone was recorded once. The chain carries TRBV5-1 and TRBJ2-3, with D perhaps matching TRBD1 (6 bases). CDR1 SGHRS and CDR2 YFSETQ come from the germline V gene. The CDR3 covers 14 residues. With 0 bases removed from V and 5 bases from J, the gap between germline ends came to 10 bases. CDR3: CASSLVQGIDTQYF. DNA of the CDR3: TGCGCCAGCAGCTTGGTCCAGGGGATAGATACGCAGTATTTT.

The chain couples TRBV3-1 (or the pseudogene TRBV3-2) to TRBJ1-2; the D gene is possibly TRBD1 (6 bases). Germline V gene data show CDR1 as LGHDT and CDR2 as YNNKEL (reference sequence). Trimming removed 4 bases from V and 4 bases from J, with 22 bases in between. This CDR3 spans 17 amino acids. CDR3 coding DNA: TGTGCCAGCAGCCCCTTTACAGGGAAAACGTTTAGCTATGGCTACACCTTC. Protein: CASSPFTGKTFSYGYTF.

The V call is TRBV3-1 (or the pseudogene TRBV3-2), the J call TRBJ1-2; D is perhaps TRBD1 (6 bases). Germline values: CDR1 LGHDT, CDR2 YNNKEL (reference sequence). The CDR3 is 14 amino acids. Trimming shortened V by 6 bases and J by 6 bases, and 17 bases separated the two germline ends. The CDR3 protein is CASSPNPGHDGYTF. In nucleotides, the CDR3 is TGTGCCAGCAGTCCAAATCCGGGACACGATGGCTACACCTTC.

The genes are TRBV27 and TRBJ2-5; TRBD1 agrees at 7 bases. Germline V gives CDR1 MNHEY, CDR2 SMNVEV (reference sequence). J lost 1 base, V lost 6 bases, and 5 bases had no gene match. The CDR3 is 14 residues long. DNA for the CDR3: TGTGCCAGCAGGAACAGGGGCCTCCAAGAGACCCAGTACTTC. This gives the protein CASRNRGLQETQYF.

The chain couples TRBV14 to TRBJ2-2, with 10 bases aligning to TRBD2. Trimming removed 0 bases from V and 3 bases from J; junction bases left unmatched: 16. Germline-derived CDR1 and CDR2 are SGHDN and FVKESK. This CDR3 is built from 21 residues. The CDR3 DNA reads as TGTGCCAGCAGCCAAGAAAGCCCGACTAGCGGGTTCTGGTCCGACACCGGGGAGCTGTTTTTT. Translation: CASSQESPTSGFWSDTGELFF.

The V call is TRBV19, the J call TRBJ1-2; tentative D call: TRBD1 (6 bases). Trimming left V 5 bases short and J 2 bases short, with 21 bases between. The germline V gene encodes CDR1 LNHDA and CDR2 SQIVND (reference sequence). The CDR3 loop spans 17 amino acids. In DNA form, the CDR3 reads TGTGCCAGTAGTGGTCGACAGGTGGAATATACGAACTATGGCTACACCTTC. This translates into CASSGRQVEYTNYGYTF.

This clone was counted only a few times. The chain has TRBV5-1 and TRBJ2-1; D gene unclear. The ends were cut back, 3 bases at V and 4 bases at J, with 11 bases in the middle. The CDR3 loop spans 14 amino acids. CDR1 is SGHRS, CDR2 YFSETQ, per germline. CDR3 protein: CASSSGQDYNEQFF. The CDR3 nucleotides read TGCGCCAGCAGCTCTGGGCAGGATTACAATGAGCAGTTCTTC.

V gene TRBV7-2 combines with J gene TRBJ1-1; 9 nucleotides match TRBD1. Germline V gives CDR1 SGHTA, CDR2 FQGNSA. This CDR3 region has 15 residues. Trimming at V came to 6 bases and at J to 4 bases, leaving 9 bases not matched to a gene. CDR3 in amino acids: CASSKNYRGPTEAFF. The CDR3, as DNA: TGTGCCAGCAGTAAAAACTACAGGGGGCCCACTGAAGCTTTCTTT.

The chain combines TRBV19 with TRBJ1-2; D gene uncertain. This CDR3 spans 13 amino acids. V lost 6 bases to trimming and J lost 2 bases, with 10 bases between them. Germline V gene lookup returns CDR1 LNHDA and CDR2 SQIVND (reference sequence). DNA for the CDR3: TGTGCCAGTAGGCCAGGAGGGAACTATGGCTACACCTTC. This codes for CASRPGGNYGYTF.

This rearrangement joins TRBV5-1 to TRBJ2-4; 7 nucleotides agree with TRBD1. This CDR3 spans 14 amino acids. From germline, CDR1 is SGHRS and CDR2 YFSETQ. Unmatched junction bases numbered 8, after V lost 4 bases and J lost 7 bases. The CDR3 region has the DNA TGCGCCAGCAGCCGGGGACAGTCGGAGAACATTCAGTACTTC. It translates to CASSRGQSENIQYF.

The chain has TRBV5-5 and TRBJ1-2, with TRBD1 identical over 11 bases. After removal of 4 bases from V and 2 bases from J, the junction contained 7 bases not matched to a gene. In germline, CDR1 is SGHKS, CDR2 YYEKEE (reference sequence). The CDR3 runs 16 residues. Here the CDR3 reads CASSESRDRGNYGYTF. The CDR3 DNA is TGTGCCAGCAGCGAATCTAGGGACAGGGGGAACTATGGCTACACCTTC.

CDR3 sequence reads: CASSAQPTGTEAFF. For the CDR3, the DNA is TGTGCCAGCAGCGCCCAACCGACCGGGACTGAAGCTTTCTTT. The V gene is TRBV11-3, the J gene TRBJ1-1; D call uncertain. The germline gives CDR1 SGHNT, CDR2 YENEEA. The CDR3 is made up of 14 amino acids. Trimming removed 5 bases from V and 5 bases from J, with 15 bases in between.

CDR3 region: CASSLQGAGETQYF. In nucleotides, the CDR3 is TGTGCCAGCAGTTTACAGGGGGCGGGGGAGACCCAGTACTTC. The chain is built from TRBV28 and TRBJ2-5, with TRBD1 matching over 8 bases. Germline V gene data show CDR1 as MDHEN and CDR2 as SYDVKM. CDR3 length: 14 residues. J was trimmed by 5 bases and V by 2 bases; bases with no gene match: 4.

The chain recombines TRBV19 with TRBJ2-7; 11 bases match TRBD1. J gave up 3 bases and V 5 bases, and 9 bases lay outside the gene matches. Looked up from germline, CDR1 is LNHDA and CDR2 is SQIVND (reference sequence). CDR3 length equals 16 residues. This CDR3 reads CASSPGPGTGGYEQYF. The CDR3 nucleotides are TGTGCCAGTAGTCCAGGCCCCGGGACAGGGGGCTACGAGCAGTACTTC. The full variable domain, completed using reference TRBV19 and TRBJ2-7, is DGGITQSPKYLFRKEGQNVTLSCEQNLNHDAMYWYRQDPGQGLRLIYYSQIVNDFQKGDIAEGYSVSREKKESFPLTVTSAQKNPTAFYLCASSPGPGTGGYEQYFGPGTRLTVT.

The CDR3 is CASSTTPYEQYF. In nucleotides, the CDR3 is TGTGCCAGCAGTACTACCCCCTACGAGCAGTACTTC. The V gene is TRBV12-3 or TRBV12-4, the J gene TRBJ2-7; D is uncertain. With 5 bases removed from V and 2 bases from J, the gap between germline ends came to 7 bases. The CDR3 has 12 residues.

The rearrangement links TRBV18 to TRBJ2-3, with TRBD2 identical over 13 bases. CDR1 is KGHSH and CDR2 is LQKENI in the germline V gene. The length of the CDR3 is 17 residues. With 3 bases clipped from V and 3 bases from J, the junction kept 6 bases outside the gene matches. CDR3 sequence (DNA): TGTGCCAGCTCACCGGGACTAGCGGGGAGGTATACAGATACGCAGTATTTT. Residues: CASSPGLAGRYTDTQYF.

The chain recombines TRBV9 with TRBJ2-5; D remains ambiguous. Trimming took off 0 bases at V and 1 base at J, with 4 bases between the two ends. The germline V gene encodes CDR1 SGDLS and CDR2 YYNGEE. The CDR3 extends over 13 amino acids. CDR3 in amino acids: CASSVAPQETQYF. The CDR3 DNA is TGTGCCAGCAGCGTAGCTCCCCAAGAGACCCAGTACTTC.